This record covers a single TCR beta chain. TCRdb reanalysed the 5' RACE reads using MiXCR and keeps one entry per CDR3 protein. Of more than 85,000 distinct CDR3 sequences in the sample, roughly 15% were seen once. These data originate in a study of T cells of healthy individuals. This TCR was recovered from a human donor in good health.

The CDR3 sequence is CSLDSLTDTDTQYF. CDR3 in DNA: TGCAGCCTCGACTCATTAACAGACACAGATACGCAGTATTTT. The genes are TRBV29-1 and TRBJ2-3; D is undetermined. The CDR3 has 14 amino acids. V shed 8 bases and J shed 2 bases, with 17 bases lying between them. CDR1 is SQVTM and CDR2 is ANQGSEA in the germline V gene.